This TCR beta chain emerged from a study of blood T cell repertoires in COVID-19. The wider study: The United States, Italy and Spain provided the acute and convalescent COVID-19 samples. T cells, B-cell-depleted T cells, or PBMCs supplied cDNA or gDNA.

In the authors' methods: Reference gene primer amplification yielded estimated nucleated cell counts. The table came from immunoSEQ multiplex PCR; TCRdb's copy has only in-frame clones and leaves some out. The DNA gave D and trimming, while V, J and clone size come from that table. The sample shows about 76,000 clones, 80% to 90% of them seen only once. The ends were cut back, 2 bases at V and 5 bases at J, with 7 bases in the middle. CDR3 length equals 14 residues. Germline loops: CDR1 WNHNN, CDR2 SYGVQD (reference sequence). The V call is TRBV10-1, the J call TRBJ1-6; D not resolved. The sequence was obtained from a woman aged 55 to 70 with acute or convalescent COVID-19. Sequenced input: peripheral blood. In nucleotides, the CDR3 is TGCGCCAGCAGTGAGGCGGGGAATAATTCACCCCTCCACTTT. Its translation is CASSEAGNNSPLHF.